The 16 T cell receptor beta chains reported below all come from one sample, sequenced in a study of cytomegalovirus exposure and HLA in healthy donors. Profiled with immunoSEQ multiplex PCR; TCRdb holds only in-frame clones, not every one. The top ten clones hold approximately 3% of a sample with a few hundred thousand clones, around 91% of them seen once. The source material was PBMCs. Source of these receptors: a woman in her thirties in good health and CMV-seronegative.

J is TRBJ2-7 and V is TRBV6-5; D may be TRBD2 (6 bases). CDR1 and CDR2 from the germline V gene are MNHEY and SVGAGI. V dropped 0 bases and J dropped 2 bases, with 14 bases sitting between them. The CDR3 is 16 residues long. The CDR3 nucleotides read TGTGCCAGCAGTTACTCGAGGGTGGGGGGTCCCTACGAGCAGTACTTC. Translation: CASSYSRVGGPYEQYF.

Points on this clone: Other DNA variants within this sample encode the same CDR3. The chain carries TRBV7-3 and TRBJ2-2; no definite D call. Germline lookup yields CDR1 SGHTA and CDR2 FQGTGA. This CDR3 contains 13 residues. V was shortened by 3 bases and J by 4 bases, with 6 bases between the two germline ends. The CDR3 DNA follows: TGTGCCAGCAGCTTTTCGAGCACCGGGGAGCTGTTTTTT. This translates into CASSFSSTGELFF.

V gene TRBV29-1 combines with J gene TRBJ2-3, with D unclear. The ends were cut back, 2 bases at V and 1 base at J, with 10 bases in the middle. The CDR3 has 14 amino acids. Germline loops: CDR1 SQVTM, CDR2 ANQGSEA. Here the CDR3 DNA reads TGCAGCGTTGAACCTTCATGGCGCACAGATACGCAGTATTTT. It encodes CSVEPSWRTDTQYF.

The rearrangement uses TRBV10-3 and TRBJ1-5, with D possibly being TRBD1 (5 bases). Looked up from germline, CDR1 is ENHRY and CDR2 is SYGVKD. CDR3 length: 16 amino acids. The V end lost 0 bases, the J end lost 5 bases, and 14 bases lay between the germline ends. CDR3 sequence: CAISESKGAYHQPQHF. The CDR3 DNA follows: TGTGCCATCAGTGAGTCAAAAGGGGCATATCATCAGCCCCAGCATTTT.

Only a few counts were recorded for this clone. This sample includes further DNA sequences coding for the same CDR3. The J gene is TRBJ1-2, the V gene TRBV27; D gene ambiguous. In germline, CDR1 is MNHEY, CDR2 SMNVEV (reference sequence). Trimming left V 1 base short and J 4 bases short, with 7 bases between. The CDR3 runs to 13 residues. The CDR3 bases are TGTGCCAGCAGTTTATTGGCAGGCTATGGCTACACCTTC. Translated, it gives CASSLLAGYGYTF.

This chain's CDR3 is CASSLDGPGVENTGELFF. CDR3 in DNA: TGTGCCAGCAGCTTAGATGGACCGGGAGTAGAGAACACCGGGGAGCTGTTTTTT. This rearrangement joins TRBV7-2 to TRBJ2-2, with D tentatively TRBD2 (6 bases). Germline V gene lookup returns CDR1 SGHTA and CDR2 FQGNSA. The CDR3 has 18 residues. The ends were cut back, 1 base at V and 1 base at J, with 16 bases in the middle. The variable domain in full, completed from reference TRBV7-2 and TRBJ2-2, reads GAGVSQSPSNKVTEKGKDVELRCDPISGHTALYWYRQSLGQGLEFLIYFQGNSAPDKSGLPSDRFSAERTGGSVSTLTIQRTQQEDSAVYLCASSLDGPGVENTGELFFGEGSRLTVL.

Here the CDR3 DNA reads TGTGCCAGCAGCTTGGACAGGGATCCCTACACCGGGGAGCTGTTTTTT. Its protein is CASSLDRDPYTGELFF. The rearrangement uses TRBV5-4 and TRBJ2-2; the D gene is possibly TRBD1 (6 bases). CDR1 and CDR2 from the germline V gene are SGHNT and YYREEE (reference sequence). This CDR3 is 16 amino acids long. Trimming cost V 0 bases and J 3 bases, with 12 bases left between them. Full variable domain (remainder filled in from reference TRBV5-4 and TRBJ2-2): ETGVTQSPTHLIKTRGQQVTLRCSSQSGHNTVSWYQQALGQGPQFIFQYYREEENGRGNFPPRFSGLQFPNYSSELNVNALELDDSALYLCASSLDRDPYTGELFFGEGSRLTVL.

This chain uses TRBV9 with TRBJ1-5; 7 bases are a match to TRBD1. Germline CDR1 reads SGDLS; CDR2 reads YYNGEE. CDR3 length equals 15 residues. V lost 1 base to trimming and J lost 5 bases; unmatched junction nucleotides: 6. The CDR3 loop reads CASSVSGQSYQPQHF. As DNA, the CDR3 is TGTGCCAGCAGCGTATCGGGACAGAGTTATCAGCCCCAGCATTTT.

The chain couples TRBV28 to TRBJ2-1; D is uncertain. Germline V gene lookup returns CDR1 MDHEN and CDR2 SYDVKM. The CDR3 is 12 amino acids. The germline V and J ends were trimmed by 9 bases and 6 bases, with 12 bases remaining between them. The CDR3 protein is CASSPTINEQFF. The CDR3, as DNA: TGTGCCAGTAGCCCCACGATCAATGAGCAGTTCTTC.

The V call is TRBV6-1, the J call TRBJ2-2; 7 positions agree with TRBD1. CDR3 length equals 15 residues. Germline CDR1 and CDR2: MNHNS and SASEGT. After removal of 9 bases from V and 7 bases from J, the junction contained 14 bases not matched to a gene. The CDR3 reads CASVTTTGAGGELFF. The CDR3 nucleotides read TGTGCCAGTGTCACGACCACAGGGGCGGGCGGGGAGCTGTTTTTT.

V gene TRBV5-4 combines with J gene TRBJ2-7, with D possibly TRBD1 on 7 matching bases. The CDR3 extends over 13 amino acids. V gave up 5 bases and J gave up 6 bases, with 15 bases separating them. CDR1 and CDR2 (germline): SGHNT, YYREEE (reference sequence). The CDR3 DNA follows: TGTGCCAGCAGACGACAGGGAGGTGCCGAGCAGTACTTC. Its protein product is CASRRQGGAEQYF.

The rearrangement uses TRBV19 and TRBJ2-7; a weak D match, TRBD1 (7 bases). Trimming shortened V by 3 bases and J by 0 bases, and 12 bases separated the two germline ends. Germline loops: CDR1 LNHDA, CDR2 SQIVND (reference sequence). This CDR3 spans 15 amino acids. CDR3 coding DNA: TGTGCCAGTAGTATGGGCCAGGGGGGCTCCTACGAGCAGTACTTC. It yields the protein CASSMGQGGSYEQYF.

This clone showed up just once. The chain uses TRBV5-1 and TRBJ2-7, with 10 nucleotides matching TRBD1. Germline values: CDR1 SGHRS, CDR2 YFSETQ. The junction had 8 bases not matched to a gene; V was cut back by 4 bases and J by 7 bases. This CDR3 has 14 amino acids. CDR3 sequence: CASSSRTGGDEQYF. The DNA for the CDR3 is TGCGCCAGCAGCAGCCGGACAGGGGGGGATGAGCAGTACTTC.

This clone was found once. J is TRBJ2-5 and V is TRBV6-1; 10 nucleotides agree with TRBD1. Germline lookup yields CDR1 MNHNS and CDR2 SASEGT. V gave up 4 bases and J gave up 5 bases; unmatched junction bases: 10. The CDR3 runs 16 residues. This CDR3 reads CASSGQGAALWETQYF. CDR3 nucleotides: TGTGCCAGCAGTGGACAGGGGGCGGCATTATGGGAGACCCAGTACTTC.

This chain links TRBV7-6 with TRBJ1-2; 8 positions agree with TRBD1. Germline V gives CDR1 SGHVS, CDR2 FNYEAQ. This CDR3 is built from 16 residues. V dropped 3 bases and J dropped 4; count of bases not matched to a gene: 10. CDR3 in DNA: TGTGCCAGCAGCTTCGGGGACACAGGGGGGACCTATGGCTACACCTTC. It is translated as CASSFGDTGGTYGYTF.

Only a few counts were recorded for this clone. The chain employs TRBV30 and TRBJ2-2; either TRBD1 or TRBD2 may fit D (5 bases each). This CDR3 comprises 15 residues. CDR1 and CDR2 (germline): GTSNPN, SVGIG (reference sequence). Trimming took off 3 bases at V and 3 bases at J, with 14 bases between the two ends. CDR3 amino acids: CAWRRDGRDTGELFF. Here the CDR3 DNA reads TGTGCCTGGAGAAGGGACGGTCGAGACACCGGGGAGCTGTTTTTT.